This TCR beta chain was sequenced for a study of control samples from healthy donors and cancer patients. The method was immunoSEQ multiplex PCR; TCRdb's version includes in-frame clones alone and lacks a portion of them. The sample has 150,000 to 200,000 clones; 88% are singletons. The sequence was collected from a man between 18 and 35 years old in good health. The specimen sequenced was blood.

The CDR3 loop is CASSRFGEGEEETQYF. CDR3 DNA: TGTGCCAGCAGTCGTTTTGGGGAGGGAGAGGAAGAGACCCAGTACTTC. The gene calls are TRBV25-1 and TRBJ2-5; 7 bases line up with TRBD2. The germline V gene has CDR1 MGHDK and CDR2 SYGVNS. This CDR3 is 16 amino acids long. Trimming cost V 5 bases and J 3 bases; bases outside gene matches: 12.